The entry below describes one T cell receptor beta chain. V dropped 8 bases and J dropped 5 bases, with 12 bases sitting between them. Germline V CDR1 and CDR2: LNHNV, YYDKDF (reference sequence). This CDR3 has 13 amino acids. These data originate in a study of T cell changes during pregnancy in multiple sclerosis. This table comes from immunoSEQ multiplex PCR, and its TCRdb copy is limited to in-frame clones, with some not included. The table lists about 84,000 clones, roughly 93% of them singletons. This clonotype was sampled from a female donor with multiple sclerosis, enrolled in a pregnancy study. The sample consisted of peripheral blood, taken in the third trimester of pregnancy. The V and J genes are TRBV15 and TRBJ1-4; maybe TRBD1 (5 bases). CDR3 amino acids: CATQQDTNEKLFF. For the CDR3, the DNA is TGTGCCACCCAGCAGGACACAAATGAAAAACTGTTTTTT.